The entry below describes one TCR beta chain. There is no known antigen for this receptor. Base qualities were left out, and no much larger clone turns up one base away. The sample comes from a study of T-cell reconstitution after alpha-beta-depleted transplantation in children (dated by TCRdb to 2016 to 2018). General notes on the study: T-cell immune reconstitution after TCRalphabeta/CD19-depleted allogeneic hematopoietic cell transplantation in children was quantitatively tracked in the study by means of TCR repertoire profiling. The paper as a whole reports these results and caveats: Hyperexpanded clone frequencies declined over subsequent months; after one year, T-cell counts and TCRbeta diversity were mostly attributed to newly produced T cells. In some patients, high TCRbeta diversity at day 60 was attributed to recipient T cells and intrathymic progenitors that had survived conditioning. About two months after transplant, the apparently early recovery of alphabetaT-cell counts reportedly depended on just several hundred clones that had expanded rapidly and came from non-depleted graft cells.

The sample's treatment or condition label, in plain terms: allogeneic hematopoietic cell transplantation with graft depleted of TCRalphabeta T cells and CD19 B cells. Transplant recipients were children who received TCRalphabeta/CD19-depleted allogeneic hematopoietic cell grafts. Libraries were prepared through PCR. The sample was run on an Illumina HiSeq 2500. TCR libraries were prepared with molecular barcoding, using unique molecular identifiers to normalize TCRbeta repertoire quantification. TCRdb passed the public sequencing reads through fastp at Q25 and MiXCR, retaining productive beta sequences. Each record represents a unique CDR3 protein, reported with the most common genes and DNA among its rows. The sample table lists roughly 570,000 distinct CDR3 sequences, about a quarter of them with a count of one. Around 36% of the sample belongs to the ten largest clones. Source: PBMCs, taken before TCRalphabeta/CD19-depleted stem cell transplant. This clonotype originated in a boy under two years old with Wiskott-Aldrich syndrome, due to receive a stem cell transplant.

In nucleotide form, the sequence is TGCGCCAGCAGCTTTGGGGTTGCGTACGAGCAGTACTTC. This translates into CASSFGVAYEQYF. This sequence uses TRBV5-1 and TRBJ2-7; a confident D gene designation cannot be given. The CDR3 numbers 13 residues from cysteine through phenylalanine. The only DNA kept is the CDR3, 39 bases in frame from the first base. Deletion took 2 bases off V and 4 bases off J, with a span of 10 bases between the germline ends. Taken from the germline V gene, the CDR1 and CDR2 loops are SGHRS and YFSETQ.